The rows below give T cell receptor beta chains drawn from one sample of a study of human T cells and chemical hapten exposure. TCRdb re-analysed the RACE reads in MiXCR, keeping a single row per CDR3 protein. Of approximately 160,000 distinct CDR3 sequences in the sample, roughly 25% were seen once. Material: whole blood, obtained in connection with sensitization to the hapten diphenylcyclopropenone (DPC). These receptors originate from a woman between 18 and 30 years old with alopecia areata. Some clones in this sample may be carry-over from other donors' samples. Both conserved end residues are part of each CDR3. Each record gives: J gene, clone size, V gene, D gene, CDR3 DNA, CDR3 protein. A D gene is named only where the DNA matches it firmly. Only some rows state a clone size, as once, few, many or a class for expanded clones.

TRBJ2-7,once,TRBV7-9,TRBD2,TGTGCCAGCAGCGAAAGCGGGGACGAGCAGTACTTC,CASSESGDEQYF
TRBJ2-7,.,TRBV13,TRBD1,TGTGCCAGCAGCCGACAGGGGCGCGAGCAGTACTTC,CASSRQGREQYF
TRBJ2-5,many,TRBV7-2,.,TGTGCCAGCAGCTTATGGCTTAGAGAGACCCAGTACTTC,CASSLWLRETQYF
TRBJ1-6,.,TRBV27,.,TGTGCCAGCAGGGGGGCCTATAATTCACCCCTCCACTTT,CASRGAYNSPLHF
TRBJ2-2,.,TRBV4-2,.,TGTGCCAGCAGCCAAGAGACCGGGGAGCTGTTTTTT,CASSQETGELFF
TRBJ1-3,.,TRBV4-1,.,TGCGCCAGCAGCCAAGAGGAGAGGGGCTCTGGAAACACCATATATTTT,CASSQEERGSGNTIYF
TRBJ1-2,few,TRBV30,TRBD1,TGTGCCTGGAGCGGACAGGGGAAAAATGGCTACACCTTC,CAWSGQGKNGYTF
TRBJ2-5,.,TRBV3-1,.,TGTGCCAGCAGCCAAGTGAAGTTAGAGACCCAGTACTTC,CASSQVKLETQYF
TRBJ2-1,few,TRBV6-5,TRBD2,TGTGCCAGCGGACCGGGACTAGCGGACTACAATGAGCAGTTCTTC,CASGPGLADYNEQFF
TRBJ2-2,.,TRBV7-2,.,TGTGCCAGCCTAAGATTATCGGCCGGGGAGCTGTTTTTT,CASLRLSAGELFF
TRBJ1-3,few,TRBV9,.,TGTGCCAGCAGCGTAGCTACGGTTGGGGGTTCTGGAAACACCATATATTTT,CASSVATVGGSGNTIYF
TRBJ1-2,few,TRBV20-1,.,TGCAGTGCCCAAGAAGTCCAGGGACGGTTGGGTAGCTATGGCTACACCTTC,CSAQEVQGRLGSYGYTF
TRBJ1-6,many,TRBV4-3,.,TGCGCCAGCAGCCAACAGAGCTCCTATAATTCACCCCTCCACTTT,CASSQQSSYNSPLHF
TRBJ1-1,few,TRBV25-1,TRBD1,TGTGCCAGCAGCGGACAGGGAAGGACTGAAGCTTTCTTT,CASSGQGRTEAFF
TRBJ1-1,.,TRBV29-1,.,TGCAGCGTTAGGGTACAGATGAACACTGAAGCTTTCTTT,CSVRVQMNTEAFF
TRBJ1-2,.,TRBV15,.,TGTGCCACCAGCAGAGATCGGGCCAGGAGTTCTGGCTACACCTTC,CATSRDRARSSGYTF
TRBJ2-7,.,TRBV27,.,TGTGCCAGCAGACCAGGGGGGGCGGGGTCCTACGAGCAGTACTTC,CASRPGGAGSYEQYF
TRBJ2-5,.,TRBV4-1,TRBD1,TGCGCCAGCAGCCAAGCCAGGGGGCAAGAGACCCAGTACTTC,CASSQARGQETQYF
TRBJ2-7,.,TRBV7-9,TRBD2,TGTGCCAGCAGCTTACCGCGGGGGTCCTCAAGCTCCTACGAGCAGTACTTC,CASSLPRGSSSSYEQYF
TRBJ1-2,few,TRBV29-1,.,TGCAGCGTGGGAGGGCAGATCACCTTC,CSVGGQITF
TRBJ2-5,.,TRBV9,.,TGTGCCAGCAGCTCGGGACTTGGAGAGACCCAGTACTTC,CASSSGLGETQYF
TRBJ2-5,few,TRBV7-9,.,TGTGCCAGCAGCCGAGACAGTAGGGGCGAGACCCAGTACTTC,CASSRDSRGETQYF
TRBJ1-5,many,TRBV6-2/TRBV6-3,.,TGTGCCAACTCAACTAATCGGACAGCGCAACTCATCAATCAGCCCCAGCATTTT,CANSTNRTAQLINQPQHF
TRBJ1-3,.,TRBV20-1,.,TGCAGTGCTAGCCGGACTGGAAACACCATATATTTT,CSASRTGNTIYF
TRBJ2-7,few,TRBV28,TRBD1,TGTGCCAGCAGTTACACCGGGACAGCCTACGAGCAGTACTTC,CASSYTGTAYEQYF
TRBJ1-2,few,TRBV7-2,TRBD1,TGTGCCAGCAGCAAGACAGGGAACTATGGCTACACCTTC,CASSKTGNYGYTF